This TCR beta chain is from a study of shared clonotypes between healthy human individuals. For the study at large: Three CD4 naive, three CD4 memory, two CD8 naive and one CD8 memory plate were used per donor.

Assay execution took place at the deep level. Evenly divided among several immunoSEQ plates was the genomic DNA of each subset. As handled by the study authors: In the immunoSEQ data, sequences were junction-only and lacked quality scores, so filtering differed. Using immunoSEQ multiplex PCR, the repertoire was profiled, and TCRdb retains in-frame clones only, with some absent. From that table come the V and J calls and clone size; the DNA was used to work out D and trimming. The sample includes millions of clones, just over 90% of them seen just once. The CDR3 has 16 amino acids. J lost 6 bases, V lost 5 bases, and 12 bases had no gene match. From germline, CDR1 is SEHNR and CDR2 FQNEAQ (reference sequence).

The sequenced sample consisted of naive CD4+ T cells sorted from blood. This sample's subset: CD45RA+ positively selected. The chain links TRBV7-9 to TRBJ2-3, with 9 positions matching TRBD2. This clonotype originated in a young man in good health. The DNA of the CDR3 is TGTGCCAGCAGCGCCCGAGCGGGAGGTTTGGGGGATACGCAGTATTTT. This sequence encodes CASSARAGGLGDTQYF. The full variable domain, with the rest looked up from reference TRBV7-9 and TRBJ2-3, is DTGVSQNPRHKITKRGQNVTFRCDPISEHNRLYWYRQTLGQGPEFLTYFQNEAQLEKSRLLSDRFSAERPKGSFSTLEIQRTEQGDSAMYLCASSARAGGLGDTQYFGPGTRLTVL.